The T cell receptor (beta chain) described here comes from a study of blood T cell repertoires in COVID-19. Study context: The analysed material was cDNA or gDNA that came from T cells, B-cell-depleted T cells, or PBMCs.

V dropped 3 bases and J dropped 3 bases, with 18 bases sitting between them. The CDR3 is 17 residues long. Looked up from germline, CDR1 is SGHAT and CDR2 is FQNNGV. In the original processing: For nucleated cells, counts were estimated from reference gene primer amplification. The assay was immunoSEQ multiplex PCR, and TCRdb's table has in-frame clones only and misses some. V and J calls plus clone size are reproduced from that table; the DNA served to infer D and trimming. The sample records tens of thousands of clones, roughly 84% being singletons. The receptor was isolated from a woman of 80 years or more in a cohort sampled during active or convalescent COVID-19. Sequencing was done on a sample of peripheral blood. This chain uses TRBV11-2 with TRBJ1-5; weak D call: TRBD1 (6 bases). The CDR3 DNA is TGTGCCAGCAGCTTGGGGTCGGACAGCAGATTCAATCAGCCCCAGCATTTT. Encoded protein: CASSLGSDSRFNQPQHF.